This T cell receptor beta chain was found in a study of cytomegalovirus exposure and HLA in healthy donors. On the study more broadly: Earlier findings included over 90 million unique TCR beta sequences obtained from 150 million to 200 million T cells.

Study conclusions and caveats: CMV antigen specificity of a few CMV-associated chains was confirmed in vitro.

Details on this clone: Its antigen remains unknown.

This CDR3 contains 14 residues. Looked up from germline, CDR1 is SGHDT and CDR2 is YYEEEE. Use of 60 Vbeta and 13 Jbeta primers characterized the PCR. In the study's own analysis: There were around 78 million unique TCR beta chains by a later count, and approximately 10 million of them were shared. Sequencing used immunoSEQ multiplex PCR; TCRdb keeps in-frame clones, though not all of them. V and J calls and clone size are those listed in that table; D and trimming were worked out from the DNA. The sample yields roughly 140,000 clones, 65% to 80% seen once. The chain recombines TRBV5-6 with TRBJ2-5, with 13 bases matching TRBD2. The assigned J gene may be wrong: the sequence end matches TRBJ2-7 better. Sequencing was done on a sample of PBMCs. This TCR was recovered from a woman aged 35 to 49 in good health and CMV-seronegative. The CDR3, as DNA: TGTGCCACTGGGACTAGCGGGGAATCCTACGAGCAGTACTTC. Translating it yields CATGTSGESYEQYF.